This TCR beta chain was sequenced during a study of cytomegalovirus exposure and HLA in healthy donors. At the level of the study: Of all 360 or so donors who were genotyped, around 79% belonged to the Caucasian-associated ancestry cluster. Regarding the study as a whole: Most TCR sequences were uncommon, yet certain public TCRs appeared in many donors. Sequences of the TCR beta chain were said to predict the HLA-A and HLA-B alleles of most subjects accurately.

The study ran its PCR with 60 Vbeta and 13 Jbeta primers. Libraries were prepared by immunoSEQ multiplex PCR; TCRdb keeps only in-frame clonotypes and omits some of them. Of roughly 100,000 clones detected, less than 85% appear once; the ten largest clones hold about 7.5%. V was pared by 0 bases and J by 0 bases, with 5 bases of the junction left unmatched. This CDR3 contains 17 residues. Looked up from germline, CDR1 is SGHTA and CDR2 is FQGNSA. In the case of this clone: Its antigen is as yet unknown.

The chain joins TRBV7-2 to TRBJ2-5; 9 bases agree with TRBD1. Input material: PBMCs. This receptor was taken from a man in his forties in good health and CMV-seropositive. The chain's CDR3 is CASSLAPRTGDQETQYF. DNA for the CDR3: TGTGCCAGCAGCTTAGCGCCCAGGACAGGGGACCAAGAGACCCAGTACTTC.